A selection of T cell receptor beta chains follows, all from one sample in a study of OX40 agonist ivuxolimab in advanced cancers. Sequencing was performed with immunoSEQ multiplex PCR; in TCRdb, only in-frame clones are kept and a portion is missing. The sample carries fewer than 40,000 clones, over 60% recorded once. Sample: CD4+ or CD8+ T cells sorted from blood, taken in a trial of the OX40 agonist ivuxolimab. These TCRs come from an adult with an advanced solid tumor such as melanoma, head and neck, liver or kidney cancer. Both conserved end residues are part of each CDR3. D genes are given only for firm matches. Clone size, where shown, is once, few, many, or a class for clones that have expanded.

clone_size,j_call,d_call,v_call,cdr3_length,cdr3_aa,cdr3_nt
.,TRBJ1-6,.,TRBV7-9,13,CASSMKRDSPLHF,TGTGCCAGCAGCATGAAGAGGGATTCACCCCTCCACTTT
.,TRBJ2-3,TRBD1,TRBV9,16,CASSPRQGAPTDTQYF,TGTGCCAGCAGCCCCAGACAGGGGGCGCCCACAGATACGCAGTATTTT
.,TRBJ2-3,.,TRBV5-4,13,CASSLNPPDTQYF,TGTGCCAGCAGCTTGAACCCCCCAGATACGCAGTATTTT
.,TRBJ1-5,TRBD1,TRBV27,19,CASSLRGTGTGGTNQPQHF,TGTGCCAGCAGTTTAAGGGGCACCGGGACAGGGGGGACCAATCAGCCCCAGCATTTT
few,TRBJ1-5,.,TRBV28,14,CASSFETGNQPQHF,TGTGCCAGCAGTTTTGAGACGGGAAATCAGCCCCAGCATTTT
.,TRBJ2-3,TRBD2,TRBV28,14,CASRPAIAGADPSF,TGTGCCAGCAGACCAGCCATAGCGGGGGCCGATCCCAGTTTT
.,TRBJ2-3,.,TRBV7-3,13,CASSLGRADTQYF,TGTGCCAGCAGCCTCGGGAGAGCAGATACGCAGTATTTT
.,TRBJ2-5,.,TRBV7-3,16,CASSLRGRGHEETQYF,TGTGCCAGCAGCTTAAGGGGCAGGGGCCATGAAGAGACCCAGTACTTC
.,TRBJ2-1,TRBD2,TRBV6-1,16,CASSEAGSGGYNEQFF,TGTGCCAGCAGTGAAGCAGGGAGCGGGGGTTACAATGAGCAGTTCTTC
.,TRBJ2-2,TRBD2,TRBV27,17,CASSPRSSGVGPGELFF,TGTGCCAGCAGCCCGCGCAGTAGCGGGGTTGGACCCGGGGAGCTGTTTTTT
.,TRBJ2-2,.,TRBV9,17,CASSQSGLRRDTGELFF,TGTGCCAGCAGCCAATCTGGTTTGCGGAGGGACACCGGGGAGCTGTTTTTT
once,TRBJ1-6,TRBD1,TRBV27,15,CASRTGTGGNSPLHF,TGTGCCAGCAGAACGGGGACAGGGGGAAATTCACCCCTCCACTTT
once,TRBJ1-1,.,TRBV28,13,CASSSPGDTEAFF,TGTGCCAGCAGCTCCCCAGGGGACACTGAAGCTTTCTTT
.,TRBJ2-7,.,TRBV28,14,CASTPQGSKNEQYF,TGTGCCAGCACCCCCCAGGGGAGTAAGAACGAGCAGTACTTC
.,TRBJ2-1,TRBD2,TRBV5-5,15,CASSLVLAGGAEQFF,TGTGCCAGCAGCTTGGTACTAGCGGGAGGTGCTGAGCAGTTCTTC
.,TRBJ2-7,TRBD1,TRBV6-1,14,CASGGDRGYYEQYF,TGTGCCAGCGGGGGGGACAGGGGTTATTACGAGCAGTACTTC
.,TRBJ1-1,.,TRBV5-1,14,CASSSQVGSTEAFF,TGCGCCAGCAGCTCGCAGGTCGGGAGCACTGAAGCTTTCTTT
.,TRBJ1-1,.,TRBV18,13,CASRLGENTEAFF,TGTGCCAGCCGTCTCGGGGAGAACACTGAAGCTTTCTTT
.,TRBJ1-4,TRBD1,TRBV10-3,15,CAISRQGRSGEKLFF,TGTGCCATCAGCCGACAGGGACGTTCCGGAGAAAAACTGTTTTTT
.,TRBJ1-4,TRBD1,TRBV28,15,CASKPPGQGIEKLFF,TGTGCCAGCAAACCTCCGGGACAGGGGATTGAAAAACTGTTTTTT
.,TRBJ2-3,TRBD2,TRBV30,17,CAWGLKGLAGGTDTQYF,TGTGCCTGGGGCCTTAAGGGGCTAGCGGGGGGCACAGATACGCAGTATTTT
.,TRBJ2-1,TRBD1,TRBV6-5,15,CASARRGGWGNEQFF,TGTGCCAGCGCTCGCAGAGGGGGCTGGGGCAATGAGCAGTTCTTC
few,TRBJ2-2,.,TRBV6-1,15,CASGDTRKGTGELFF,TGTGCCAGCGGGGACACCAGGAAGGGGACCGGGGAGCTGTTTTTT
few,TRBJ2-1,TRBD2,TRBV18,17,CASSPTSPSGSYNEQFF,TGTGCCAGCTCACCGACCTCCCCTAGCGGGAGTTACAATGAGCAGTTCTTC
.,TRBJ2-2,TRBD2,TRBV6-7,15,CASSDGGTDAGELFF,TGTGCCAGCAGTGACGGGGGGACCGACGCCGGGGAGCTGTTTTTT
few,TRBJ2-4,.,TRBV6-1,14,CASRAGTYKNIQYF,TGTGCCAGCCGAGCCGGGACATACAAAAACATTCAGTACTTC